This T cell receptor (beta chain) is from a study of vaccination effects on CD4 cells after COVID-19. Study-wide context: Two doses of BNT162b2 or mRNA-1273 vaccine were administered to participants.

Notes on this clone: Antigen unknown.

Libraries were prepared by immunoSEQ multiplex PCR; TCRdb keeps only in-frame clonotypes and omits some of them. The table records more than 35,000 clones, about 73% of them present only once. The ViraFEST assay expanded antigen-specific CD4+ T cells with viral peptide pools before sequencing. Subsequent to a culture period of under twelve days, CD4+ T cells were isolated. Confirmation by PCR established that the person had SARS-CoV-2 infection between March and December 2020. The length of the CDR3 is 14 residues. Germline lookup yields CDR1 LGHDT and CDR2 YNNKEL (reference sequence). V lost 1 base to trimming and J lost 9 bases; unmatched junction nucleotides: 1. Study-wide results and limits: In the study, convalescent patients were few, and early post-infection timepoints were absent. Infection- and vaccine-induced clones contracted markedly late after vaccination.

The clonotype was recovered from a human donor who had a prior SARS-CoV-2 infection. Sample: CD4+ T cells from PBMCs cultured with HCoV-NL63 spike peptides, taken before COVID-19 vaccination. The chain couples TRBV3-1 (or the pseudogene TRBV3-2) to TRBJ2-3; the match to TRBD2 covers 13 bases. CDR3 amino acids: CASSQGTSGSTQYF. The CDR3 nucleotides read TGTGCCAGCAGCCAAGGGACTAGCGGGAGCACGCAGTATTTT.